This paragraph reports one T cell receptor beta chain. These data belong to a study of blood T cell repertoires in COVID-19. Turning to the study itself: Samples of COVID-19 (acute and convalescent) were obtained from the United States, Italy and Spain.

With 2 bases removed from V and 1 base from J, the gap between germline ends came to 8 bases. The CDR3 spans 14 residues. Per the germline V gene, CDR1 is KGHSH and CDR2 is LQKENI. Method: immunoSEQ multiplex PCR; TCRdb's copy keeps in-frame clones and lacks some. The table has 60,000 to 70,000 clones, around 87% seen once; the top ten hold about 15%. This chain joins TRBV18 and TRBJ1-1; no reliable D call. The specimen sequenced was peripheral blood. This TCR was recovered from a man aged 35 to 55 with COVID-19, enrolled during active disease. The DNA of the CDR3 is TGTGCCAGCTCACCAGGAATAGCGAACACTGAAGCTTTCTTT. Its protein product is CASSPGIANTEAFF. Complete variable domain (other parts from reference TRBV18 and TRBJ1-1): NAGVMQNPRHLVRRRGQEARLRCSPMKGHSHVYWYRQLPEEGLKFMVYLQKENIIDESGMPKERFSAEFPKEGPSILRIQQVVRGDSAAYFCASSPGIANTEAFFGQGTRLTVV.